The 13 T cell receptor beta chains below all came from one sample that was sequenced in a study of blood T cell repertoires in COVID-19. Some clones are missing from TCRdb's copy, which holds only in-frame ones; the method was immunoSEQ multiplex PCR. The sample has under 30,000 clones; roughly 84% are singletons. The sample taken for sequencing was peripheral blood. These receptors were collected from a human donor in a cohort sampled during active COVID-19.

The rearrangement links TRBV10-2 to TRBJ2-3; 12 bases map to TRBD2. Trimming cost V 5 bases and J 2 bases; bases outside gene matches: 14. There are 19 residues in the CDR3. From germline, CDR1 is WSHSY and CDR2 SAAADI. CDR3 amino acids: CASSQRELAGGAHTDTQYF. The CDR3 DNA follows: TGCGCCAGCAGTCAAAGGGAACTAGCGGGGGGCGCCCACACAGATACGCAGTATTTT.

The chain carries TRBV7-2 and TRBJ1-2; TRBD1 aligns across 8 bases. This CDR3 spans 14 amino acids. The V segment lost 5 bases and the J segment 7 bases; nucleotides outside the gene matches: 9. In germline, CDR1 is SGHTA, CDR2 FQGNSA. CDR3: CASSLKTGVGGYTF. The CDR3 nucleotides are TGTGCCAGCAGCCTAAAGACAGGGGTGGGTGGCTACACCTTC.

V and J are TRBV28 and TRBJ1-2; 9 bases align to TRBD1. Germline-derived CDR1 and CDR2 are MDHEN and SYDVKM. J gave up 3 bases and V 1 base, and 6 bases lay outside the gene matches. The CDR3 spans 16 residues. The DNA of the CDR3 is TGTGCCAGCAGTTTATCACAGGGGGCGGGTGACTATGGCTACACCTTC. As protein: CASSLSQGAGDYGYTF.

This clone was detected only a few times. The V call is TRBV5-6, the J call TRBJ2-7; 12 nucleotides agree with TRBD2. The CDR3 is 16 residues long. Germline trimming cut 0 bases from V and 4 bases from J; bases unmatched to any gene: 5. Germline-derived CDR1 and CDR2 are SGHDT and YYEEEE. The CDR3 region is CASSLVASGRGYEQYF. In nucleotides, the CDR3 is TGTGCCAGCAGCTTGGTGGCTAGCGGGAGGGGGTACGAGCAGTACTTC.

V and J are TRBV4-3 and TRBJ2-7; 9 bases fit TRBD1. CDR1 and CDR2 (germline): LGHNA, YSLEER. Losses at the gene ends were 0 bases for V and 0 bases for J; bases not matched to a gene: 6. The CDR3 is 17 amino acids. CDR3 region: CASSQDRGTGSSYEQYF. In DNA, the CDR3 is TGCGCCAGCAGCCAAGATCGAGGGACAGGGAGCTCCTACGAGCAGTACTTC.

The rearrangement joins TRBV11-3 to TRBJ2-2; unclear D gene. CDR1 is SGHNT and CDR2 is YENEEA in the germline V gene. The CDR3 runs 13 residues. The ends were cut back, 5 bases at V and 6 bases at J, with 10 bases in the middle. CDR3 loop: CASSPRRAGELFF. The DNA for the CDR3 is TGTGCCAGCAGCCCCCGACGGGCCGGGGAGCTGTTTTTT.

The chain is built from TRBV30 and TRBJ2-1, with D possibly being TRBD2 (5 bases). V lost 8 bases to trimming and J lost 4 bases, with 9 bases between them. Per the germline V gene, CDR1 is GTSNPN and CDR2 is SVGIG (reference sequence). CDR3 length: 11 amino acids. CDR3 residues: CALDYYNEQFF. CDR3 sequence (DNA): TGTGCCCTCGACTATTACAATGAGCAGTTCTTC.

The chain recombines TRBV21-1 with TRBJ2-2; TRBD2 is the table's D call, not checked against the DNA. TRBV21-1 is a listed pseudogene. The CDR3 runs to 18 residues. The CDR3 DNA is TGTGCCAGCTCGAGGGTCGGGCCACACTTGGCGGGAGACGGGGAGCTGTTTTTT. Its protein product is CASSRVGPHLAGDGELFF.

The chain uses TRBV4-3 and TRBJ1-6, with D possibly matching TRBD1 (5 bases). V dropped 0 bases and J dropped 11 bases, with 23 bases sitting between them. Looked up from germline, CDR1 is LGHNA and CDR2 is YSLEER. The CDR3 loop spans 18 amino acids. This CDR3 is CASSQDRGSHAGHPPLHF. The CDR3 bases are TGCGCCAGCAGCCAAGATAGGGGCAGCCACGCCGGACACCCACCCCTCCACTTT.

The chain combines TRBV5-1 with TRBJ2-2; TRBD2 might be the D (6 bases). The CDR3 is made up of 16 amino acids. Germline CDR1 is SGHRS and CDR2 is YFSETQ. V was pared by 0 bases and J by 2 bases, with 11 bases between. Written as DNA, the CDR3 is TGCGCCAGCAGCTTGGGACCGCGGGGAAACACCGGGGAGCTGTTTTTT. Amino acids: CASSLGPRGNTGELFF.

The chain recombines TRBV28 with TRBJ2-7, with D possibly being TRBD1 (5 bases). The CDR3 is 16 residues long. Trimming stripped 5 bases from V and 7 bases from J, with 24 bases between. The germline V gene has CDR1 MDHEN and CDR2 SYDVKM. The CDR3 DNA sequence: TGTGCCAGCAGTCAGCTCCTCGAGGCTAGGGGCCGGGAGCAGTACTTC. It codes for CASSQLLEARGREQYF.

The V gene is TRBV25-1, the J gene TRBJ2-7, with a weak D call TRBD2 (5 bases). The CDR3 extends over 14 amino acids. Germline V CDR1 and CDR2: MGHDK, SYGVNS. Trimming removed 3 bases from V and 3 bases from J, with 12 bases in between. In nucleotides, the CDR3 is TGTGCCAGCAGTGACGGGATTTCTTTCTACGAGCAGTACTTC. It is translated as CASSDGISFYEQYF.

The chain has TRBV7-8 and TRBJ1-3; the D is unclear. The V gene lost 1 base and the J gene lost 4 bases, with 8 bases spanning the gap. The CDR3 has 14 amino acids. The germline CDR1 and CDR2 sequences are SGHVS and FQNEAQ. As DNA, the CDR3 is TGTGCCAGCAGCTTAGTCGGAGGAGGAAACACCATATATTTT. It translates to CASSLVGGGNTIYF.